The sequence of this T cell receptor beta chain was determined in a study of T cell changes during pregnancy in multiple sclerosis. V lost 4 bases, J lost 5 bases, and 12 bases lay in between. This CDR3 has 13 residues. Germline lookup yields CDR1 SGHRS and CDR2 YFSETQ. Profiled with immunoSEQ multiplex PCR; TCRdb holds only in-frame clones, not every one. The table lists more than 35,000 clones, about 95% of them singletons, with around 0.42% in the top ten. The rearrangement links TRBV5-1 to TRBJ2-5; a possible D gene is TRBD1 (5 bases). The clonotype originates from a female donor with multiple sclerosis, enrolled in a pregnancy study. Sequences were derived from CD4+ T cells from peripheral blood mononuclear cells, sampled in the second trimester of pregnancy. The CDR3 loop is CASSRTGTETQYF. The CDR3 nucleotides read TGCGCCAGCAGCCGAACAGGTACCGAGACCCAGTACTTC.